Below, 30 T cell receptor beta chains from the same sample are listed, as sequenced in a study of CD8 T cells in Susac syndrome (dated by TCRdb to the late 2010s). Libraries were made using the immunoSEQ multiplex PCR assay. RNA was extracted using the RNeasy kit, and roughly 0.45 to 1 microgram was reverse transcribed with random hexamers. TCRdb took the public reads, trimmed them with fastp at Q25, ran MiXCR for clone calling and kept in-frame beta chains. Rows with one shared CDR3 protein collapse into an entry with the most common genes and DNA. Counted in this sample were approximately 150,000 distinct CDR3 sequences; 90% to 96% of them appeared once. Over 0.075% of the sample comes from the top ten. Specimen: CD4+ T cells from PBMCs. The receptors were gathered from a human donor with Susac syndrome.

The chain has TRBV7-3 and TRBJ2-3; D is possibly TRBD1 or TRBD2 (5 bases each). This CDR3 has 15 residues. Germline V gene sequence: CDR1 SGHTA, CDR2 FQGTGA. The germline V and J ends were trimmed by 4 bases and 1 base, with 12 bases remaining between them. The CDR3 region has the DNA TGTGCCAGCAGCTACCCCGGGACGGGCACAGATACGCAGTATTTT. It is translated as CASSYPGTGTDTQYF. Together with reference TRBV7-3 and TRBJ2-3, the CDR3 gives the full variable domain: GAGVSQTPSNKVTEKGKYVELRCDPISGHTALYWYRQSLGQGPEFLIYFQGTGAADDSGLPNDRFFAVRPEGSVSTLKIQRTERGDSAVYLCASSYPGTGTDTQYFGPGTRLTVL.

V and J are TRBV6-5 and TRBJ1-2; D gene ambiguous. The CDR3 sequence is 13 residues long. CDR1 is MNHEY and CDR2 is SVGAGI in the germline V gene. Trimming removed 4 bases at V and 8 bases at J, with 14 bases between. The CDR3 region has the DNA TGTGCCAGCAGTTCAGAGAGGGCATTAGGCTACACCTTC. Residues: CASSSERALGYTF.

The V call is TRBV2, the J call TRBJ2-5, with TRBD1 identical over 8 bases. Losses at the gene ends were 7 bases for V and 2 bases for J; bases not matched to a gene: 9. The CDR3 has 15 residues. Germline CDR1 is SNHLY and CDR2 is FYNNEI. The CDR3 DNA is TGTGCCAGCACTGTGGAAGGGACAGGACAAGAGACCCAGTACTTC. Residues: CASTVEGTGQETQYF.

The chain couples TRBV6-5 to TRBJ2-7; perhaps TRBD1 as D (6 bases). Germline-derived CDR1 and CDR2 are MNHEY and SVGAGI. This CDR3 has 14 amino acids. Trimming left V 6 bases short and J 5 bases short, with 17 bases between. The CDR3 nucleotides are TGTGCCAGCAGGGATACAGGGTTGAACAACGAGCAGTACTTC. It specifies CASRDTGLNNEQYF.

The chain recombines TRBV23-1 with TRBJ1-5; tentative D call: TRBD1 (6 bases). TRBV23-1 counts as an open reading frame of uncertain function. V lost 1 base, J lost 3 bases, and 13 bases lay in between. This CDR3 region has 16 residues. The CDR3 sequence: CASSQFRTEPNQPQHF. In DNA form, the CDR3 reads TGCGCCAGCAGTCAATTCAGGACAGAACCCAATCAGCCCCAGCATTTT.

This clonotype was detected once. The rearrangement links TRBV18 to TRBJ2-7, with D unresolved. Between the trimmed V and J ends, which lost 4 bases and 2 bases, there was a span of 9 bases. This CDR3 comprises 13 residues. Germline V gene lookup returns CDR1 KGHSH and CDR2 LQKENI. CDR3 sequence (DNA): TGTGCCAGCTCACTCTCGGCAGCCTACGAGCAGTACTTC. Residues: CASSLSAAYEQYF.

V is TRBV29-1 and J is TRBJ1-2; 10 positions match TRBD1. The ends lost 5 bases at V and 2 bases at J; junction bases unmatched: 2. Germline assignment: CDR1 SQVTM and CDR2 ANQGSEA. There are 13 residues in the CDR3. The CDR3 sequence: CSVRDRGNYGYTF. For the CDR3, the DNA is TGCAGCGTTCGGGACAGGGGAAACTATGGCTACACCTTC.

The V gene is TRBV5-1, the J gene TRBJ1-2; D is perhaps TRBD1 (6 bases). With 7 bases removed from V and 3 bases from J, the gap between germline ends came to 13 bases. The germline CDR1 and CDR2 sequences are SGHRS and YFSETQ. The CDR3 extends over 13 amino acids. CDR3 sequence (DNA): TGCGCCAGCGCGAATCGGACAGACTATGGCTACACCTTC. Residues: CASANRTDYGYTF.

This clonotype showed up just once. V is TRBV29-1 and J is TRBJ2-1; tentatively, D is TRBD2 (6 bases). The CDR3 covers 15 residues. V was pared by 0 bases and J by 0 bases, with 9 bases between. CDR1 is SQVTM, CDR2 ANQGSEA, per germline. The CDR3 is CSVEDREFSYNEQFF. In nucleotides, the CDR3 is TGCAGCGTTGAAGATCGGGAGTTCTCCTACAATGAGCAGTTCTTC.

The rearrangement joins TRBV6-5 to TRBJ1-1; TRBD1 aligns across 8 bases. Germline loops: CDR1 MNHEY, CDR2 SVGAGI. Trimming cost V 6 bases and J 8 bases; bases outside gene matches: 2. The CDR3 loop spans 11 amino acids. CDR3 nucleotides: TGTGCCAGCAGCAGACAGGGGGAAGCTTTCTTT. Translation: CASSRQGEAFF.

The gene calls are TRBV5-4 and TRBJ1-5, with TRBD1 identical over 7 bases. CDR3 size: 15 residues. V lost 0 bases and J lost 3; bases outside the gene matches: 3. Germline V gene data show CDR1 as SGHNT and CDR2 as YYREEE (reference sequence). This CDR3 is CASSLVGQPNQPQHF. The CDR3 DNA reads TGTGCCAGCAGCTTGGTGGGACAGCCCAATCAGCCCCAGCATTTT.

This CDR3 reads CASSLQGTGATEAFF. The DNA for the CDR3 is TGTGCCAGCAGCTTACAAGGGACGGGGGCCACTGAAGCTTTCTTT. The rearrangement uses TRBV11-1 and TRBJ1-1; tentative D call: TRBD1 (6 bases). CDR1 SGHAT and CDR2 FQDESV come from the germline V gene (reference sequence). With 2 bases removed from V and 4 bases from J, the gap between germline ends came to 14 bases. The CDR3 totals 15 residues.

DNA for the CDR3: TGCGCCAGCAGCTCGGGACCGACGGGAACTAGCACAGATACGCAGTATTTT. Translated, it gives CASSSGPTGTSTDTQYF. This sequence joins TRBV5-1 and TRBJ2-3; perhaps D is TRBD1 or TRBD2 (5 bases each). Germline V gene sequence: CDR1 SGHRS, CDR2 YFSETQ. Trimming cost V 3 bases and J 0 bases, with 17 bases left between them. The CDR3 covers 17 residues. The whole variable domain, filled in from reference TRBV5-1 and TRBJ2-3, reads KAGVTQTPRYLIKTRGQQVTLSCSPISGHRSVSWYQQTPGQGLQFLFEYFSETQRNKGNFPGRFSGRQFSNSRSEMNVSTLELGDSALYLCASSSGPTGTSTDTQYFGPGTRLTVL.

The chain employs TRBV25-1 and TRBJ2-2, with D possibly TRBD2 on 6 matching bases. Trimming pared 3 bases from V and 2 bases from J, leaving 10 bases between. Germline CDR1 and CDR2: MGHDK and SYGVNS. This CDR3 region has 15 residues. The CDR3 DNA follows: TGTGCCAGCAGTGATTATAGCGGAAACACCGGGGAGCTGTTTTTT. It specifies CASSDYSGNTGELFF.

The chain's CDR3 is CASSNTGYEQYF. The CDR3 DNA is TGTGCCAGCAGTAACACTGGCTACGAGCAGTACTTC. V and J are TRBV3-1 and TRBJ2-7; D is unclear. The CDR3 has 12 residues. Trimming removed 6 bases at V and 3 bases at J, with 9 bases between. Germline CDR1 reads LGHDT; CDR2 reads YNNKEL (reference sequence).

The genes are TRBV12-3 or TRBV12-4 and TRBJ1-4, with D possibly TRBD1 on 6 matching bases. Between the trimmed V and J ends, which lost 3 bases and 10 bases, there was a span of 18 bases. The CDR3 contains 15 residues. CDR3 bases: TGTGCCAGCAGTTTTAGGACAGCGCTCGGGGGAAAACTGTTTTTT. Translated, it gives CASSFRTALGGKLFF.

The chain uses TRBV4-1 and TRBJ1-6; D call uncertain. There are 12 residues in the CDR3. The germline CDR1 and CDR2 sequences are MGHRA and YSYEKL. Trimming left V 2 bases short and J 9 bases short, with 5 bases between. The DNA for the CDR3 is TGCGCCAGCAGCCAAATTCGTTCACCCCTCCACTTT. This sequence encodes CASSQIRSPLHF.

V gene TRBV15 combines with J gene TRBJ2-1; 9 bases match TRBD2. The J segment lost 5 bases and the V segment lost 1 base, leaving 9 bases of the junction unmatched. Germline V lookup: CDR1 LNHNV, CDR2 YYDKDF (reference sequence). CDR3 size: 17 residues. This CDR3 is CATSRVALIAGDNEQFF. CDR3 in DNA: TGTGCCACCAGCAGAGTGGCCCTTATAGCGGGGGACAATGAGCAGTTCTTC.

The count of this clonotype is one. V is TRBV3-1 and J is TRBJ2-5; TRBD2 matches at 9 bases. Per the germline V gene, CDR1 is LGHDT and CDR2 is YNNKEL (reference sequence). The trim removed 3 bases at V and 2 bases at J, leaving 10 bases unmatched. The CDR3 contains 17 residues. The CDR3 protein is CASSQGGLAGHQETQYF. Written as DNA, the CDR3 is TGTGCCAGCAGCCAGGGTGGGCTAGCGGGGCATCAAGAGACCCAGTACTTC.

V usage is TRBV19 and J usage is TRBJ1-4; no clear D. Germline V gene lookup returns CDR1 LNHDA and CDR2 SQIVND (reference sequence). The V gene lost 7 bases and the J gene lost 7 bases, with 7 bases spanning the gap. This CDR3 spans 11 amino acids. The CDR3 loop reads CASMHFEKLFF. CDR3 DNA: TGTGCCAGTATGCATTTTGAAAAACTGTTTTTT.

This chain connects TRBV7-9 to TRBJ1-2; 9 nucleotides align to TRBD1. With 5 bases clipped from V and 5 bases from J, the junction kept 9 bases outside the gene matches. Germline CDR1 is SEHNR and CDR2 is FQNEAQ (reference sequence). This CDR3 contains 15 residues. The CDR3 region has the DNA TGTGCCAGCAGCCCACGGACAGGGGTAGGGTATGGCTACACCTTC. This translates into CASSPRTGVGYGYTF.

This clonotype was observed a few times. The gene calls are TRBV5-1 and TRBJ2-7; weak D call: TRBD1 (6 bases). CDR1 is SGHRS, CDR2 YFSETQ, per germline. Deletions cut 0 bases from V and 2 bases from J, with 9 bases between. The CDR3 runs 14 residues. The CDR3 nucleotides are TGCGCCAGCAGCTTGGCGACAGGTCCCTACGAGCAGTACTTC. Its translation is CASSLATGPYEQYF.

This clonotype was seen only once. The V call is TRBV23-1, the J call TRBJ1-2; TRBD1 is a possible D gene (5 bases). TRBV23-1 is an open reading frame, and its role is uncertain. Between the trimmed V and J ends, which lost 7 bases and 6 bases, there was a span of 18 bases. The CDR3 spans 14 residues. The CDR3, as DNA: TGCGCCAGCACCCAGCCCGCGGGGGGTGATGGCTACACCTTC. Residues: CASTQPAGGDGYTF.

The chain links TRBV27 to TRBJ2-7; D gene ambiguous. In germline, CDR1 is MNHEY, CDR2 SMNVEV (reference sequence). Trimming took off 3 bases at V and 6 bases at J, with 15 bases between the two ends. The CDR3 is made up of 14 amino acids. The CDR3 sequence: CASSFGYEFGEQYF. The CDR3 DNA reads TGTGCCAGCAGTTTTGGTTACGAGTTCGGCGAGCAGTACTTC.

The chain carries TRBV14 and TRBJ2-2; perhaps TRBD2 as D (5 bases). Germline CDR1 and CDR2: SGHDN and FVKESK. The CDR3 has 16 amino acids. V was clipped by 3 bases and J by 5 bases, with 16 bases between them. The CDR3 DNA reads as TGTGCCAGCAGCCATTTGAGCACCCCGGGGACCGGGGAGCTGTTTTTT. Encoded protein: CASSHLSTPGTGELFF.

The chain employs TRBV3-1 and TRBJ1-6, with D uncertain. Germline V CDR1 and CDR2: LGHDT, YNNKEL (reference sequence). V was clipped by 0 bases and J by 10 bases, with 13 bases between them. The CDR3 has 15 residues. Here the CDR3 reads CASSQERPVFSPLHF. The CDR3 DNA reads as TGTGCCAGCAGCCAAGAACGTCCCGTTTTCTCACCCCTCCACTTT.

The chain links TRBV10-3 to TRBJ2-3; the D gene is possibly TRBD1 (6 bases). Germline CDR1 and CDR2: ENHRY and SYGVKD. This CDR3 is 14 amino acids long. The V end was cut by 3 bases, the J end by 2 bases, with 9 bases between. CDR3 sequence (DNA): TGTGCCATCAGTGAACAGGGCCACACAGATACGCAGTATTTT. It encodes CAISEQGHTDTQYF.

The V gene is TRBV9, the J gene TRBJ2-6; the match to TRBD1 covers 7 bases. The CDR3 length is 15 residues. Trimming at V came to 3 bases and at J to 0 bases, leaving 0 bases not matched to a gene. Germline values: CDR1 SGDLS, CDR2 YYNGEE. Here the CDR3 reads CASSAGGSGANVLTF. The CDR3 DNA follows: TGTGCCAGCAGCGCAGGGGGCTCTGGGGCCAACGTCCTGACTTTC. The entire variable domain, with the rest obtained from reference TRBV9 and TRBJ2-6, is as follows: DSGVTQTPKHLITATGQRVTLRCSPRSGDLSVYWYQQSLDQGLQFLIQYYNGEERAKGNILERFSAQQFPDLHSELNLSSLELGDSALYFCASSAGGSGANVLTFGAGSRLTVL.

The chain is built from TRBV20-1 and TRBJ2-2, with D possibly TRBD2 on 5 matching bases. This CDR3 has 17 residues. CDR1 is DFQATT, CDR2 SNEGSKA, per germline (reference sequence). V lost 0 bases, J lost 0 bases, and 14 bases lay in between. The chain's CDR3 is CSARDPRLASNTGELFF. Here the CDR3 DNA reads TGCAGTGCTAGAGATCCTCGGCTAGCATCGAACACCGGGGAGCTGTTTTTT.

The rearrangement joins TRBV19 to TRBJ1-5; maybe TRBD1 (5 bases). The V end lost 5 bases, the J end lost 3 bases, and 14 bases lay between the germline ends. The length of the CDR3 is 15 residues. Looked up from germline, CDR1 is LNHDA and CDR2 is SQIVND (reference sequence). This CDR3 is CASSWDGDSNQPQHF. DNA for the CDR3: TGTGCCAGTAGTTGGGACGGAGACTCCAATCAGCCCCAGCATTTT.